This TCR beta chain was captured by sequencing in a study of long-term antiretroviral therapy in people with HIV. General study points: Diversity remained lower than transplant donor controls, even though it increased after ART. Missing from the dataset were any data on ART adherence, viral resistance or therapy changes.

This CDR3 has 13 residues. Germline V gene data show CDR1 as SGHDT and CDR2 as YYEEEE. The V end lost 2 bases, the J end lost 4 bases, and 8 bases lay between the germline ends. The run of the v3.0 immunoSEQ assay was at survey level. Repertoires were generated with immunoSEQ multiplex PCR, while TCRdb's copy carries only in-frame clones and drops some. The sample shows around 28,000 clones, over 80% of them seen only once. As to this clone: Antigen: not known.

The TCR originated in a man aged 30 to 39 with HIV. The chain carries TRBV5-6 and TRBJ2-3, with unresolved D. The source material was unsorted PBMCs, sampled 2.7 to 2.8 years after starting antiretroviral therapy. The CDR3 is CASSLGFSDTQYF. The CDR3 region has the DNA TGTGCCAGCAGCTTAGGGTTTTCAGATACGCAGTATTTT.